The 5 T cell receptor beta chains in this list originate from one sample, sequenced in a study of T cell responses to AZD1222 COVID-19 vaccine. Assay: immunoSEQ multiplex PCR; the TCRdb copy retains only in-frame clones and omits some. The sample records some 150,000 clones, 93% being singletons. The sample here was peripheral blood, taken on day 0 of AZD1222 vaccination. These receptors originate from an adult in good health.

V gene TRBV9 combines with J gene TRBJ1-3; D is ambiguous. V was pared by 0 bases and J by 4 bases, with 11 bases between. Germline V gene lookup returns CDR1 SGDLS and CDR2 YYNGEE. The CDR3 has 15 residues. The CDR3: CASSVELPPGNTIYF. CDR3 nucleotide sequence: TGTGCCAGCAGCGTAGAGCTCCCACCGGGAAACACCATATATTTT.

The CDR3 sequence is CASSPMGGPNSPLHF. DNA for the CDR3: TGTGCCAGCTCCCCCATGGGGGGCCCAAATTCACCCCTCCACTTT. The rearrangement uses TRBV18 and TRBJ1-6; D possibly corresponds to TRBD1 (6 bases). CDR1 and CDR2 (germline): KGHSH, LQKENI. The CDR3 loop spans 15 amino acids. The ends were cut back, 6 bases at V and 7 bases at J, with 16 bases in the middle. The variable domain in full, completed from reference TRBV18 and TRBJ1-6, reads NAGVMQNPRHLVRRRGQEARLRCSPMKGHSHVYWYRQLPEEGLKFMVYLQKENIIDESGMPKERFSAEFPKEGPSILRIQQVVRGDSAAYFCASSPMGGPNSPLHFGNGTRLTVT.

V is TRBV28 and J is TRBJ1-2; D may be TRBD1 (5 bases). The CDR3 has 14 amino acids. V gave up 2 bases and J gave up 5 bases, with 12 bases separating them. The germline CDR1 and CDR2 sequences are MDHEN and SYDVKM. The CDR3 protein is CASSLEGSPYGYTF. As DNA, the CDR3 is TGTGCCAGCAGTTTAGAGGGGTCCCCTTATGGCTACACCTTC.

This chain links TRBV5-8 with TRBJ2-2; 9 bases line up with TRBD1. Trimming at V came to 4 bases and at J to 3 bases, leaving 7 bases not matched to a gene. The germline V gene encodes CDR1 SGHTS and CDR2 YDEGEE. The CDR3 covers 16 residues. CDR3 sequence reads: CASSLGTGMYTGELFF. The CDR3 coding sequence is TGTGCCAGCAGCCTCGGGACAGGGATGTACACCGGGGAGCTGTTTTTT. Looking up the rest from reference TRBV5-8 and TRBJ2-2 gives the full variable domain: EAGVTQSPTHLIKTRGQQATLRCSPISGHTSVYWYQQALGLGLQFLLWYDEGEERNRGNFPPRFSGRQFPNYSSELNVNALELEDSALYLCASSLGTGMYTGELFFGEGSRLTVL.

The J gene is TRBJ2-3, the V gene TRBV27, with TRBD2 identical over 10 bases. Trimming took 10 bases from V and 4 from J; bases not matched to a gene: 8. The length of the CDR3 is 14 residues. Germline V gene lookup returns CDR1 MNHEY and CDR2 SMNVEV (reference sequence). CDR3 sequence: CATGSGRGADTQYF. The CDR3 DNA is TGTGCCACCGGCAGCGGGAGGGGTGCAGATACGCAGTATTTT.